This entry describes one TCR beta chain. This specimen comes from a study of blood T cell repertoires in COVID-19. In Seattle, patients joined the study during active infection and were tracked longitudinally. After removal of 6 bases from V and 4 bases from J, the junction contained 8 bases not matched to a gene. There are 15 residues in the CDR3. The V gene's germline CDR1 is LNHDA and CDR2 SQIVND (reference sequence). Clones were read by immunoSEQ multiplex PCR, and TCRdb kept only the in-frame ones, dropping some. The sample has about 95,000 clones, 75% to 90% seen once; the top ten hold roughly 5%.

This TCR was sampled from a man aged 60 to 69 with COVID-19, enrolled during active disease. This chain uses TRBV19 with TRBJ2-5; TRBD1 matches at 10 bases. Material for sequencing was peripheral blood. The CDR3 loop reads CASSKDRGNRETQYF. CDR3 DNA: TGTGCCAGTAGCAAGGACAGGGGGAACCGAGAGACCCAGTACTTC.